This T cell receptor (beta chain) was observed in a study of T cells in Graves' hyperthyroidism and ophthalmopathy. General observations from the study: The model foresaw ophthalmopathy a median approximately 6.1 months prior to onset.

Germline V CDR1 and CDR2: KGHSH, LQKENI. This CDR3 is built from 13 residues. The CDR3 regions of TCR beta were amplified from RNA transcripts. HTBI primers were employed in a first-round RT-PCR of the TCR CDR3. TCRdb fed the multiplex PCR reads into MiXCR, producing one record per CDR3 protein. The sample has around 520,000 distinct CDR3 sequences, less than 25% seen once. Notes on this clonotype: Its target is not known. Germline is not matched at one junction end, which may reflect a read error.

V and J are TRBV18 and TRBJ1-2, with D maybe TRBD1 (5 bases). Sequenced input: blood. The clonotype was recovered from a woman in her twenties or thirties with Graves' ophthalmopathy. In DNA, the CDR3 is TGTGCCAGCTCACAGGGGTCGAACTATGGCGACACCTTC. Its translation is CASSQGSNYGDTF.